This T cell receptor beta chain was documented in a study of identical twins (TCRdb year 2016). With respect to the entire study: The study deep-sequenced TCR alpha and beta repertoires from monozygotic twins, unrelated adults of various ages and cord blood to test whether fetal clonotypes persist. Replicate twin experiments were performed at different times using different library preparation protocols to rule out contamination. On the study overall, not on this receptor specifically: Zero-insertion analyses could be partly confounded by invariant T cells such as MAIT and iNKT, though diverse VJ usage argued against such confounding for most clonotypes. The excess sharing between twins in beta out-of-frame sequences was weaker because fewer shared sequences reduced the signal-to-noise ratio. Compared with coincidental sharing between unrelated individuals, out-of-frame TCR alpha sequences shared between twins had an excess of sequences with low generation probability. Abundant cord blood beta clonotypes carried fewer insertions; young adult naive repertoires showed a weaker similar trend, while memory repertoires showed none. In monozygotic twins, out-of-frame TCR alpha sharing was systematically underestimated by recombination models, although the models agreed with sharing between unrelated individuals. Conclusions relied on cross-sectional statistical analysis, since the same donors could not be followed over many years.

The library was generated by 5' RACE. Sequencing instrument: Illumina HiSeq 2000. A universal primer binding site was introduced by template switching, and a unique molecular identifier was present in the final cDNA, enabling accurate counting of TCR cDNA molecules. Specific primers in the conserved constant-segment region were used to synthesize first-strand cDNA for the TCR alpha and beta chains. To control for contamination, every cDNA library carried two barcodes: a SMART-Mk sample barcode plus Illumina barcodes. TruSeq adapter sequences, together with Illumina sample barcodes, were added in two successive PCR steps. TCR alpha and beta cDNA libraries were sequenced on the Illumina HiSeq platform with custom primers. The study's own analysis went as follows. Unique molecular identifiers were extracted from raw reads with MiGEC, and CDR3 positions were determined with MiXCR. For each individual, recombination models were inferred using an EM algorithm with the repgenHMM and IGoR tools. Shared clonotype analysis was performed with the tcR package in R, normalizing sharing by the product of cloneset sizes. Out-of-frame nonproductive sequences were analyzed to study raw recombination free of thymic and clonal selection effects. TCRdb handled the public reads itself, with Q25 trimming in fastp and clone calling in MiXCR, and kept productive beta chains. Records with the same CDR3 protein are collapsed into one entry carrying the most frequent genes and DNA. These V and J calls derive from TCRdb rather than the authors' analysis. A total of hundreds of thousands of distinct CDR3 sequences appear in this sample, 8.6% of them only once. Around 0.95% of the sample goes to the ten largest clones.

Including cysteine and phenylalanine, the CDR3 has 12 amino acids. Just the 36-base CDR3 DNA is kept, in frame starting at base 1. CDR1 MNHEY and CDR2 SVGAGI were looked up in the germline V gene. V was cut back by 8 bases and J by 6 bases, leaving a gap of 11 bases between them. Every donor was a healthy Caucasian. The twin cohort consisted of three pairs of female monozygotic twins, all aged about 18 to 29 years. Peripheral blood mononuclear cells were the source from which RNA for the TCR libraries was isolated. This clonotype was counted at least ten times. There is no known antigen for this receptor. The record has no base qualities; no much larger clone is one base away. This sample was also put to use in a study of yellow fever vaccine responses in identical twins. That second report states: According to the authors, in identical twins the way T cells responded to vaccination appeared partly convergent and partly personalized. In identical twins, the study followed T cell clones that responded to the vaccine with precision.

The rearrangement joined TRBV6-5 to TRBJ2-1; the D gene is not confidently resolved. The clonotype was recovered from a woman aged 18-30 years in good health. Sequenced: PBMCs. The CDR3: CASGPWSNEQFF. The nucleotide sequence reads as follows: TGTGCCAGCGGACCGTGGAGCAATGAGCAGTTCTTC.